This T cell receptor (beta chain) was identified in a study of T cells in Graves' hyperthyroidism and ophthalmopathy. Germline CDR1 SGHVS, CDR2 FQNEAQ. CDR3 size: 17 residues. The V and J ends lost 1 base and 4 bases respectively, with 20 bases between them. Study-wide results and caveats: Stable hyperthyroidism was told apart from ophthalmopathy by a model built on 13 V-J features.

TCR beta CDR3 region amplification was performed from RNA transcripts. First-round RT-PCR targeting the TCR CDR3 was performed with the HTBI primer set. TCRdb called the multiplex PCR reads again in MiXCR, with one record for every CDR3 protein. The data show more than 500,000 distinct CDR3 sequences, more than 15% seen once. A few counts support this clonotype. Its antigen is still unknown. Each ophthalmopathy patient scored at least 3 on the Clinical Activity Score and at least 4 on NOSPECS grade, with duration under 3 months. V usage is TRBV7-8 and J usage is TRBJ2-7; no firm D call. Sequenced sample: blood. The clonotype originates from a woman aged 30 to 39 with Graves' ophthalmopathy. The CDR3 here is CASSLDRFTILEYEQYF. Here the CDR3 DNA reads TGTGCCAGCAGCTTAGATAGGTTTACTATATTAGAGTACGAGCAGTACTTC.